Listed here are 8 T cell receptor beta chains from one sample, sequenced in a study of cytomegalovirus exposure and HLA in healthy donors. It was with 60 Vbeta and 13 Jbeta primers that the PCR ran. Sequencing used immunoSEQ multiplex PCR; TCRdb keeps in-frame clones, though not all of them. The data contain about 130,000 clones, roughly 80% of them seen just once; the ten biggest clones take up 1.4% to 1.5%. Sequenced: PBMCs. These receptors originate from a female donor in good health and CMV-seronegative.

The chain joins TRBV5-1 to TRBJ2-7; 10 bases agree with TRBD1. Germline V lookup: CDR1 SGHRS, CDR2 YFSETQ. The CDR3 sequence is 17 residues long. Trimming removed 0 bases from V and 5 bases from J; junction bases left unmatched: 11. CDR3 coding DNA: TGCGCCAGCAGCTTGGGGCTCGCCGGGACAGGGGCCGACGAGCAGTACTTC. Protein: CASSLGLAGTGADEQYF.

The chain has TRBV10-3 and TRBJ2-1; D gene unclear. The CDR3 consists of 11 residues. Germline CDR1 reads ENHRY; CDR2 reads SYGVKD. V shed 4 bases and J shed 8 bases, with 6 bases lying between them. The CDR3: CAISGRDEQFF. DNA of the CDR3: TGTGCCATCAGTGGCCGGGATGAGCAGTTCTTC.

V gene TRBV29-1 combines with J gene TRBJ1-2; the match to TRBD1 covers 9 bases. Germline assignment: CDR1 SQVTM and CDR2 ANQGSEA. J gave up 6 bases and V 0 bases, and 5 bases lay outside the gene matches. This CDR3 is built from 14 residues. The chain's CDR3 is CSVEDPGQGHGYTF. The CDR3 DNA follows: TGCAGCGTTGAAGACCCGGGACAGGGTCATGGCTACACCTTC.

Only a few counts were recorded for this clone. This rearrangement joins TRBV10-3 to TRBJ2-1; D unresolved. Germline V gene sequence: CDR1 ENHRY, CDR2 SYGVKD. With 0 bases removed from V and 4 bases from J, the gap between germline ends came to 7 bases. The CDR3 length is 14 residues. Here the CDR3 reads CAISESASYNEQFF. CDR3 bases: TGTGCCATCAGTGAGTCGGCCAGTTACAATGAGCAGTTCTTC.

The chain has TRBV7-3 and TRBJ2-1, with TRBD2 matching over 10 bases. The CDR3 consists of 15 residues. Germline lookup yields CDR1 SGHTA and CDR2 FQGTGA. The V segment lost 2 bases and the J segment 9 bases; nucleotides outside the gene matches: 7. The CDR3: CASSLYASGSREQFF. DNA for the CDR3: TGTGCCAGCAGCTTATATGCTAGCGGGAGCCGTGAGCAGTTCTTC. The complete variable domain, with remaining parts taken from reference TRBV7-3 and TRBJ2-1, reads GAGVSQTPSNKVTEKGKYVELRCDPISGHTALYWYRQSLGQGPEFLIYFQGTGAADDSGLPNDRFFAVRPEGSVSTLKIQRTERGDSAVYLCASSLYASGSREQFFGPGTRLTVL.

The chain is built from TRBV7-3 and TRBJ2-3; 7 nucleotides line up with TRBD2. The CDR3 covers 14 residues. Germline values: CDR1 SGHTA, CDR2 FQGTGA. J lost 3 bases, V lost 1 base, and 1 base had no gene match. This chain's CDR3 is CASSLSGRTDTQYF. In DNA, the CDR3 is TGTGCCAGCAGCTTAAGCGGGAGAACAGATACGCAGTATTTT. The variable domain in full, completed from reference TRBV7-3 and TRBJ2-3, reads GAGVSQTPSNKVTEKGKYVELRCDPISGHTALYWYRQSLGQGPEFLIYFQGTGAADDSGLPNDRFFAVRPEGSVSTLKIQRTERGDSAVYLCASSLSGRTDTQYFGPGTRLTVL.

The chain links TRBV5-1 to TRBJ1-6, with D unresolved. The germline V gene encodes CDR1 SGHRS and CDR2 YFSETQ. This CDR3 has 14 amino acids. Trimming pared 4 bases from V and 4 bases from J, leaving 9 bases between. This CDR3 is CASSVEGYNSPLHF. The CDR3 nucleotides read TGCGCCAGCAGCGTAGAGGGATATAATTCACCCCTCCACTTT. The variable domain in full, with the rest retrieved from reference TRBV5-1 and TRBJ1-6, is KAGVTQTPRYLIKTRGQQVTLSCSPISGHRSVSWYQQTPGQGLQFLFEYFSETQRNKGNFPGRFSGRQFSNSRSEMNVSTLELGDSALYLCASSVEGYNSPLHFGNGTRLTVT.

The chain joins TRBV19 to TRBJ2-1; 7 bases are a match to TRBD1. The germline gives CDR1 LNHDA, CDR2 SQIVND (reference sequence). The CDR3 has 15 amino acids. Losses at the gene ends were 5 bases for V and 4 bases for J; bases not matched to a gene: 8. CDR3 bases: TGTGCCAGTAGTCCGAGGACAGGAAAGTACAATGAGCAGTTCTTC. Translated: CASSPRTGKYNEQFF. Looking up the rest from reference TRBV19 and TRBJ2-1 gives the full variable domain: DGGITQSPKYLFRKEGQNVTLSCEQNLNHDAMYWYRQDPGQGLRLIYYSQIVNDFQKGDIAEGYSVSREKKESFPLTVTSAQKNPTAFYLCASSPRTGKYNEQFFGPGTRLTVL.